What follows describes a single T cell receptor (beta chain). The record originates from a study of radiotherapy plus CTLA-4 blockade in lung cancer. The CDR3 sequence is 15 residues long. Trimming left V 6 bases short and J 7 bases short, with 18 bases between. Germline CDR1 SNHLY, CDR2 FYNNEI. The repertoire was sequenced with immunoSEQ multiplex PCR; TCRdb's copy has only in-frame clones and lacks some. The table lists some 110,000 clones, approximately 80% of them singletons, with around 3.3% in the top ten. Sample: peripheral blood, taken from a patient treated with radiotherapy plus ipilimumab. This receptor was obtained from a human donor with non-small cell lung cancer that progressed on radiotherapy plus ipilimumab. Some clones in this sample may be carry-over from other donors' samples. The V call is TRBV2, the J call TRBJ1-4, with TRBD1 as a possible D gene (6 bases). CDR3 DNA: TGTGCCAGCAGCGCCCAGACAGGAAGATCTGAAAAACTGTTTTTT. Its protein is CASSAQTGRSEKLFF. The full variable domain, completed using reference TRBV2 and TRBJ1-4, is EPEVTQTPSHQVTQMGQEVILRCVPISNHLYFYWYRQILGQKVEFLVSFYNNEISEKSEIFDDQFSVERPDGSNFTLKIRSTKLEDSAMYFCASSAQTGRSEKLFFGSGTQLSVL.